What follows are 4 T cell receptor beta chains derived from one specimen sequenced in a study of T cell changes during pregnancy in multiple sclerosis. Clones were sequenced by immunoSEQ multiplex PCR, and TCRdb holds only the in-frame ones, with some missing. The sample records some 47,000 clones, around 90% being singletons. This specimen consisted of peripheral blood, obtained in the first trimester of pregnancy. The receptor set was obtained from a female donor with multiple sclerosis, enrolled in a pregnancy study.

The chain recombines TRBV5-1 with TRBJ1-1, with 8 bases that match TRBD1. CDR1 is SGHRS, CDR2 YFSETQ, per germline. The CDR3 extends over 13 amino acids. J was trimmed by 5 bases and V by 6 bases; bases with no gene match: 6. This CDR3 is CASTTGEGTEAFF. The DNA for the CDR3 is TGCGCCAGCACGACAGGGGAGGGGACTGAAGCTTTCTTT.

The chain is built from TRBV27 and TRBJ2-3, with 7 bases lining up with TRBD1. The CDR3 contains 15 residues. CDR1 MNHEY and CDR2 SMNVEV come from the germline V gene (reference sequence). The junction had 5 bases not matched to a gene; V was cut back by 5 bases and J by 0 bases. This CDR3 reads CASSTGVFSTDTQYF. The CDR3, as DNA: TGTGCCAGCAGTACAGGGGTATTCAGCACAGATACGCAGTATTTT.

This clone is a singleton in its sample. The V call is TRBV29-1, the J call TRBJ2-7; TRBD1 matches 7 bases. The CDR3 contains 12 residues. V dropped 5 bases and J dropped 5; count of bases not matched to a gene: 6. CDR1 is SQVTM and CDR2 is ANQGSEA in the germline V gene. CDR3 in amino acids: CSVYGTVNEQYF. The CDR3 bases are TGCAGCGTTTACGGGACAGTCAACGAGCAGTACTTC.

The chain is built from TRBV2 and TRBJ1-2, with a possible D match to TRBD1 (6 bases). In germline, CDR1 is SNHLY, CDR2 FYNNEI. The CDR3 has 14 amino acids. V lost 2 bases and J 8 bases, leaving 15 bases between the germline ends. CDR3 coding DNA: TGTGCCAGCAGTGAATTAGGCAGGGGCAAGGGCTACACCTTC. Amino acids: CASSELGRGKGYTF.